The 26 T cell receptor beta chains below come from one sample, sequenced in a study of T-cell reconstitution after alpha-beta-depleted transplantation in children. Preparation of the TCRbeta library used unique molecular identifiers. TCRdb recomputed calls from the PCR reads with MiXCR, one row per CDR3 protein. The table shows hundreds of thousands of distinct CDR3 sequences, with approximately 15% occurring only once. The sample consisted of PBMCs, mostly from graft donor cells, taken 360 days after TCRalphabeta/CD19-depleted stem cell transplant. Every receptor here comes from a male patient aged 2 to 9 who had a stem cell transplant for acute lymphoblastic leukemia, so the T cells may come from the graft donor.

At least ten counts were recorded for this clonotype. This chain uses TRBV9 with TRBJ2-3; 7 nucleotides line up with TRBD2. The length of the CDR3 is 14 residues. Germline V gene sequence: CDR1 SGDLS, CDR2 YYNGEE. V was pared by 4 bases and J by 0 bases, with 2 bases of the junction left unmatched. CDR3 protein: CASSPGGSTDTQYF. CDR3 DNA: TGTGCCAGCAGCCCGGGGGGAAGCACAGATACGCAGTATTTT.

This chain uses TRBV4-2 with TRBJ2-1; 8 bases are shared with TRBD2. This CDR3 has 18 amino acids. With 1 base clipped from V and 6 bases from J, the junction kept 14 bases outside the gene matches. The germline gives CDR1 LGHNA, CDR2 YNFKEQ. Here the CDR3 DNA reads TGTGCCAGCAGCCAAGCTGAGACTAGCGTTGTGGGAGGCAATGAGCAGTTCTTC. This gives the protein CASSQAETSVVGGNEQFF.

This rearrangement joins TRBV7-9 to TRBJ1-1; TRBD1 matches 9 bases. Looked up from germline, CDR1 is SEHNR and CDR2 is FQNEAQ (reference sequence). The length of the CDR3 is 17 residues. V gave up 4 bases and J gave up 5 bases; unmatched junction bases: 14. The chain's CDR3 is CASSSTQIGTGKTEAFF. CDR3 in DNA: TGTGCCAGCAGCTCTACCCAAATCGGGACAGGGAAAACTGAAGCTTTCTTT.

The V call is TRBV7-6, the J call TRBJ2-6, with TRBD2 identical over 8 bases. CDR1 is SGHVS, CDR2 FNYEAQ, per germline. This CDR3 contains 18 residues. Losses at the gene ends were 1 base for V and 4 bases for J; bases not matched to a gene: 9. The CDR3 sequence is CASSLDPAGVSGANVLTF. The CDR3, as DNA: TGTGCCAGCAGCTTAGATCCAGCGGGAGTGTCCGGGGCCAACGTCCTGACTTTC.

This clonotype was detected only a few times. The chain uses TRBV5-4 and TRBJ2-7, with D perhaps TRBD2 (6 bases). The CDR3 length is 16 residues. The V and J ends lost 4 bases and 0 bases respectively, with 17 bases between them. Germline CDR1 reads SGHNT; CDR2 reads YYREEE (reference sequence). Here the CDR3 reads CASSLYLAMSSYEQYF. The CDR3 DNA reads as TGTGCCAGCAGCCTTTATCTAGCGATGAGCTCCTACGAGCAGTACTTC. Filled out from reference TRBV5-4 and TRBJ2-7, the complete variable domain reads ETGVTQSPTHLIKTRGQQVTLRCSSQSGHNTVSWYQQALGQGPQFIFQYYREEENGRGNFPPRFSGLQFPNYSSELNVNALELDDSALYLCASSLYLAMSSYEQYFGPGTRLTVT.

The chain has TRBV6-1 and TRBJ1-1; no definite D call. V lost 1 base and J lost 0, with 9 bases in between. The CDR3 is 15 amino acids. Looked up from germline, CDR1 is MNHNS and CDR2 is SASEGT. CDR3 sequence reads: CASSEGSTLNTEAFF. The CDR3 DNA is TGTGCCAGCAGTGAAGGGAGCACCCTGAACACTGAAGCTTTCTTT.

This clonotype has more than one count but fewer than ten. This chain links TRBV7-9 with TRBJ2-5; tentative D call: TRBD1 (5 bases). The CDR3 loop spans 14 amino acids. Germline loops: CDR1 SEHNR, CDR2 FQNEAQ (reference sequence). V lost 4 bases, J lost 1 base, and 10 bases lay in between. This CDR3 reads CASSYRQRQETQYF. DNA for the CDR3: TGTGCCAGCAGCTACCGACAGCGCCAAGAGACCCAGTACTTC.

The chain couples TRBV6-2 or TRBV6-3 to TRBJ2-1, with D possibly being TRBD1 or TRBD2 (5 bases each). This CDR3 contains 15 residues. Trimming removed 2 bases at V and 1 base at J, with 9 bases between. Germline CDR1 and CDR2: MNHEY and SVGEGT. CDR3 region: CASSYGTPSYNEQFF. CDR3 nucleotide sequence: TGTGCCAGCAGTTACGGGACGCCTTCCTACAATGAGCAGTTCTTC.

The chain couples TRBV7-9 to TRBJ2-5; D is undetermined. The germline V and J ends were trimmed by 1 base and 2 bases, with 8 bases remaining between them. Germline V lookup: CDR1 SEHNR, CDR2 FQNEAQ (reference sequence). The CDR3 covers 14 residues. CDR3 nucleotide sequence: TGTGCCAGCAGCTTAGGACGGTCTCAAGAGACCCAGTACTTC. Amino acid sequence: CASSLGRSQETQYF.

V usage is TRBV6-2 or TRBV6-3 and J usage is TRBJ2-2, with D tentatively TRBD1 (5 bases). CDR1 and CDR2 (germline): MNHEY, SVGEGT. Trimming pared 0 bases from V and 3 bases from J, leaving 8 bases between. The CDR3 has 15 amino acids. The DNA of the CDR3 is TGTGCCAGCAGTTACTCCAGGGTGGACACCGGGGAGCTGTTTTTT. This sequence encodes CASSYSRVDTGELFF.

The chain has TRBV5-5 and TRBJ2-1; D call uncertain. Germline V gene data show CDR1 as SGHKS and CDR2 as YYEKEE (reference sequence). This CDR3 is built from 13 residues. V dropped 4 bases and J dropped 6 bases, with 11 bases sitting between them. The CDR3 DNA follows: TGTGCCAGCAGCCCGGGTGGTGGCAATGAGCAGTTCTTC. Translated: CASSPGGGNEQFF.

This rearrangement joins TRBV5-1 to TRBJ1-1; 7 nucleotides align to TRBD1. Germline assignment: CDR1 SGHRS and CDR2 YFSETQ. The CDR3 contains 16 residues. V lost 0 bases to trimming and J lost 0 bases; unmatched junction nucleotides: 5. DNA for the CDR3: TGCGCCAGCAGCTTGGGGTCGGGGACAGTGAACACTGAAGCTTTCTTT. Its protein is CASSLGSGTVNTEAFF.

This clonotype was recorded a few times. The CDR3 loop is CAISSPGQGSEQYF. The CDR3 DNA sequence: TGTGCCATCTCCTCACCGGGACAGGGATCCGAGCAGTACTTC. The chain links TRBV10-3 to TRBJ2-7; 9 bases agree with TRBD1. The CDR3 covers 14 residues. In germline, CDR1 is ENHRY, CDR2 SYGVKD. The J segment lost 6 bases and the V segment lost 8 bases, leaving 11 bases of the junction unmatched.

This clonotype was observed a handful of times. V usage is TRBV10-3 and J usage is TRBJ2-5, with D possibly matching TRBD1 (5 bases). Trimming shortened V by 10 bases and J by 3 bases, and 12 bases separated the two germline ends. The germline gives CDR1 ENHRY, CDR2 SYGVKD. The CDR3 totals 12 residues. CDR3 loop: CATAGSEETQYF. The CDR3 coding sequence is TGTGCCACCGCAGGGTCCGAAGAGACCCAGTACTTC.

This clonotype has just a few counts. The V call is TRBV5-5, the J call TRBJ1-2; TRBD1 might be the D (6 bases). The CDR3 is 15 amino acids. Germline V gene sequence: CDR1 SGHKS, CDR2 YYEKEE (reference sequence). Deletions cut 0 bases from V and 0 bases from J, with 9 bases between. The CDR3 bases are TGTGCCAGCAGCTTGGCCGGGACATCTAACTATGGCTACACCTTC. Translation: CASSLAGTSNYGYTF.

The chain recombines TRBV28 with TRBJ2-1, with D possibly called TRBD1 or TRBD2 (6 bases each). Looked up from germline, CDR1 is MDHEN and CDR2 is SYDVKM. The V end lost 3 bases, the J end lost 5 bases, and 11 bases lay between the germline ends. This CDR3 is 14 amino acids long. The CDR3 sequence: CASSLGGQNNEQFF. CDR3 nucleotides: TGTGCCAGCAGTTTGGGAGGACAGAACAATGAGCAGTTCTTC.

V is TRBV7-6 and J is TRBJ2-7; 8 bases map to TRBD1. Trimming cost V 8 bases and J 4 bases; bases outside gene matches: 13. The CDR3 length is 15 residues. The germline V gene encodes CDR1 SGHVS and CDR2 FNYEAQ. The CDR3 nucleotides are TGTGCCAGCGCTGGGAAGACAGGGGCCTTTTACGAGCAGTACTTC. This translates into CASAGKTGAFYEQYF.

The CDR3 bases are TGTGCCAGCAGCTCCACGAGGGGGTTTGCGGACTCCACCGGGGAGCTGTTTTTT. Amino acids: CASSSTRGFADSTGELFF. The chain is built from TRBV11-1 and TRBJ2-2; a possible D gene is TRBD1 (6 bases). Germline CDR1 SGHAT, CDR2 FQDESV (reference sequence). The length of the CDR3 is 18 residues. Trimming stripped 4 bases from V and 4 bases from J, with 22 bases between.

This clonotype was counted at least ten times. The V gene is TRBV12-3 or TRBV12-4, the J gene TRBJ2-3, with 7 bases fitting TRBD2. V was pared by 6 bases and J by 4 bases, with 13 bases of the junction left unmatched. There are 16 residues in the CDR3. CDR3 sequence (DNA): TGTGCCAGCAGCCTACACGGCGGGACTACCCCAGATACGCAGTATTTT. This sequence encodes CASSLHGGTTPDTQYF.

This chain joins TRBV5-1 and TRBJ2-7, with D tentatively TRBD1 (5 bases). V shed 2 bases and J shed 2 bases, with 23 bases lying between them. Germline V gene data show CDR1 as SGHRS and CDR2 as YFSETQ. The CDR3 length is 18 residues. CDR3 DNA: TGCGCCAGCAGCTTTTTTTCGACAGCCGCAGCGAAAACCTACGAGCAGTACTTC. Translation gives CASSFFSTAAAKTYEQYF.

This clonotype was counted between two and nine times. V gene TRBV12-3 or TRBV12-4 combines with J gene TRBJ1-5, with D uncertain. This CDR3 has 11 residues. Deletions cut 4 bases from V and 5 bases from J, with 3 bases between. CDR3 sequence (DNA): TGTGCCAGCAGTTCCGATCAGCCCCAGCATTTT. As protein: CASSSDQPQHF.

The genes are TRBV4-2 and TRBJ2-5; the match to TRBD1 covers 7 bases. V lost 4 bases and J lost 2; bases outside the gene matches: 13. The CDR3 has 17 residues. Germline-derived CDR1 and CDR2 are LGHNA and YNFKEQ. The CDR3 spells CASSLTTNRGQQETQYF. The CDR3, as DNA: TGTGCCAGCAGCCTGACTACGAATAGGGGACAGCAAGAGACCCAGTACTTC.

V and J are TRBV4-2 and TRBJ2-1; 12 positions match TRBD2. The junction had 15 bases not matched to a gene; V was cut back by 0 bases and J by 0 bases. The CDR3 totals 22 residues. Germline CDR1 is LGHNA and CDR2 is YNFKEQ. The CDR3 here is CASSQDFVGTSGRHSSYNEQFF. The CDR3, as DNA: TGTGCCAGCAGCCAAGATTTCGTAGGGACTAGCGGGCGCCACAGCTCCTACAATGAGCAGTTCTTC.

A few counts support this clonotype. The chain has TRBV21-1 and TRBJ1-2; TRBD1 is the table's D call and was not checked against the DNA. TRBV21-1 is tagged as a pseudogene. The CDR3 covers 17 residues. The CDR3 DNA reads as TGTGCCAGCAGCAAAAAACGACCCCGGGACAGTATGGATGGCTACACCTTC. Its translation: CASSKKRPRDSMDGYTF.

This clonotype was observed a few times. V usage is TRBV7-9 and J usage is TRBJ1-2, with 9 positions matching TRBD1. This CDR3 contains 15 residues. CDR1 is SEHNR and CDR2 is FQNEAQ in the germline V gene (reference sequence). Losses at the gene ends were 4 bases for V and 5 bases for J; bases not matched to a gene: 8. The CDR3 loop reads CASSYPGTGSYGYTF. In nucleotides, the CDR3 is TGTGCCAGCAGCTACCCCGGGACAGGGTCATATGGCTACACCTTC.

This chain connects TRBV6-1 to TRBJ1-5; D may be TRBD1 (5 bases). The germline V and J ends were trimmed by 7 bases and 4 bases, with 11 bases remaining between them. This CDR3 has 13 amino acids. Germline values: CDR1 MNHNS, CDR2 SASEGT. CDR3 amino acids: CASNRGVNQPQHF. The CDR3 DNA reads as TGTGCCAGCAATAGAGGGGTTAATCAGCCCCAGCATTTT.